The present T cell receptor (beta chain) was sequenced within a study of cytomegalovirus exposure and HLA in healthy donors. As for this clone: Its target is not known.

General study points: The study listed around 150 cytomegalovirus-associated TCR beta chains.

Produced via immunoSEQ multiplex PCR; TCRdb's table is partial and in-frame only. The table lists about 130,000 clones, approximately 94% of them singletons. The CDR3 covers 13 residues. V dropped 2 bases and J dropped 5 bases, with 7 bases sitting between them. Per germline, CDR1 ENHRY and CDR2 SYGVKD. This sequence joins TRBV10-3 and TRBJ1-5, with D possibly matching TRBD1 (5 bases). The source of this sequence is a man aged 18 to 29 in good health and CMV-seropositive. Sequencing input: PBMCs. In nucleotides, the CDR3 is TGTGCCATCAGTGAGAGGGGTGATCAGCCCCAGCATTTT. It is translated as CAISERGDQPQHF.